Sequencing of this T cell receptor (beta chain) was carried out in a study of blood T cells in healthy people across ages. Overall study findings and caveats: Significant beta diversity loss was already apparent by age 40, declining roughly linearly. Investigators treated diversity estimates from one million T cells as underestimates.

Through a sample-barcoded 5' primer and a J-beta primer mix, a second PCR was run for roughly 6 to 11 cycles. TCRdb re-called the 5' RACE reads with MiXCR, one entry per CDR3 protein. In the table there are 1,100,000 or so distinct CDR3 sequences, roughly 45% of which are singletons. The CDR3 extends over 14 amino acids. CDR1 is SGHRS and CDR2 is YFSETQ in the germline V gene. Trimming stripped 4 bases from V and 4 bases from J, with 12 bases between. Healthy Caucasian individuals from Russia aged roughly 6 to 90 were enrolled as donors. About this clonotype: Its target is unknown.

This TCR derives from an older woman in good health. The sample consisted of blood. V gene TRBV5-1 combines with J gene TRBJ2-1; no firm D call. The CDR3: CASSLFGLYNEQFF. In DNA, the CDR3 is TGCGCCAGCAGCCTGTTCGGATTATACAATGAGCAGTTCTTC.